This entry describes one T cell receptor beta chain. Which antigen it targets is not known. Qualities for individual bases were not recorded, and no much larger clone is one base off. In the germline V gene, CDR1 corresponds to SGHRS and CDR2 to YFSETQ. Cut back by 4 bases and 2 bases, the V and J ends lie 16 bases apart. Its CDR3 holds 16 amino acids, cysteine through phenylalanine. Left in the record is the CDR3 DNA by itself, 48 bases read in frame from the first base. The data originate from a study of T cell changes during pregnancy in multiple sclerosis (dated by TCRdb to between 2018 and 2021). Describing the broader study: Changes in the T cell repertoire over the course of pregnancy were examined in this study in women with multiple sclerosis.

Libraries were built with the immunoSEQ multiplex PCR assay. As stored in TCRdb, this immuneACCESS dataset retains in-frame rearrangements with V and J assigned. A fraction of the clones does not appear; measured against another copy, unresolved V genes explain less than half of the discrepancy, and the remainder lacks a known reason. This sample lists more than 40,000 clones; roughly 90% were detected once. Clones ranked in the top ten supply roughly 1.5% of the sample. This receptor was identified in a female donor in good health, enrolled as a control in a pregnancy study. The sequences come from peripheral blood, collected in the first trimester of pregnancy. Recombination linked TRBV5-1 to TRBJ1-5; TRBD1 is a possible D gene, resting on 6 matching bases. The DNA reads as follows: TGCGCCAGCAGCCCAGGGGTTGGATTTCGCAATCAGCCCCAGCATTTT. Its coded protein is CASSPGVGFRNQPQHF.